The text below deals with one T cell receptor beta chain. Its antigen specificity is not known. A commercial ELISA kit detecting HCMV-specific IgG in serum was used to determine HCMV serostatus. Ficoll density gradient centrifugation was used to isolate peripheral blood mononuclear cells from blood. The instrument given in TCRdb is Illumina HiSeq 2000. The TCR beta cDNA libraries were made using 5'RACE template switching, a step that added both a universal primer site and unique molecular identifiers. Priming for cDNA synthesis came from the TCR beta constant segment, and two successive PCR amplification steps followed. In the paper's pipeline: MIGEC was used to demultiplex reads and group reads by UMI, and MiTCR was used to assemble and quantify clonotypes. Only TCR cDNA sequences supported by at least two reads were kept to exclude erroneous sequences. The tcR package was used for downstream repertoire analysis, and clonotypes were matched between fractions using CDR3 nucleotide sequence together with V segment. VDJmatch was used to annotate antigen specificity against VDJdb, with one amino acid substitution in CDR3 permitted. The reads, reprocessed by TCRdb, yield one row per CDR3 protein sequence and no DNA. These V and J calls originate from TCRdb's pipeline instead of the authors' own analysis. The table kept for this sample lists around 550,000 distinct CDR3 sequences. The top ten hold around 4% of the sample.

This sample stems from a study of T cells expressing NK-cell markers (TCRdb year 2020). Study-level background: Three sorted T-cell subsets (CD3+CD56+NKG2C+, CD3+CD56+NKG2C- and CD3+CD56-NKG2C+) from under ten donors had their TCR beta-chain repertoires profiled. The libraries were sequenced on Illumina HiSeq 2000/2500, MiSeq or NextSeq, producing 2 x 150 bp reads. Among the eight sequenced donors, only one was HCMV-seronegative, while the other seven were HCMV-seropositive. All eight donors whose samples were sequenced were randomly selected healthy volunteers, three of them men and five women. What the work shows at the level of the full study, not this receptor alone: Whether the expanded NKG2C-expressing T cell clones were specific for HCMV antigens remained unclear. Those dominant clonotypes were again the most abundant among CD3+CD56-NKG2C+ cells in a few donors, at about 25-65%. In a handful of donors, the dominant CD3+CD56+NKG2C+ clonotypes were found to rank among the top 10 CD8+ clonotypes and to make up about 1.0-7.0% of CD8+ T cells.

Its CDR3 holds 14 amino acids, cysteine through phenylalanine. The record lacks a DNA sequence. This TCR came from a man aged 18 to 30 in good health. Donor details come from another sample of the same person, matched by shared clones. Recombination linked TRBV12-3 or TRBV12-4 to TRBJ1-1; there is no DNA to check the TCRdb D call of TRBD1. The sequenced material came from blood T cells: a sorted CD56 or NKG2C T cell subset, CD4+ or CD8+ T cells, or bulk PBMC T cells (not recorded which). Here the CDR3 is given as CASELGGARTEAFF.